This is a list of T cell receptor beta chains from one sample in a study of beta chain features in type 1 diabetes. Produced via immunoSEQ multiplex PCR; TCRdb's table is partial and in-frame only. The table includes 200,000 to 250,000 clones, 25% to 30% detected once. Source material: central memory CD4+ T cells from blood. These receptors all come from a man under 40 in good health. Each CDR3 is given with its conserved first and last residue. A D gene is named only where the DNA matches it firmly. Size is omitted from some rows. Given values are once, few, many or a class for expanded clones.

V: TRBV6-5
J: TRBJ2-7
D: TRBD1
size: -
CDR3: CASWPDRGYEQYF
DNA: TGTGCCAGCTGGCCGGACAGGGGATACGAGCAGTACTTC

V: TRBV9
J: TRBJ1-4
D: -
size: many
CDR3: CASSVGTGEKLFF
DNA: TGTGCCAGCAGCGTAGGGACCGGGGAAAAACTGTTTTTT

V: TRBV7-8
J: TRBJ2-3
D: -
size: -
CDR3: CASREGDTDTQYF
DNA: TGTGCCAGCAGAGAAGGGGACACAGATACGCAGTATTTT

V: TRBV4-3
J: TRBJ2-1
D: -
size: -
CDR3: CASSERLVSYNEQFF
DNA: TGCGCCAGCAGCGAGCGGCTAGTCTCCTACAATGAGCAGTTCTTC

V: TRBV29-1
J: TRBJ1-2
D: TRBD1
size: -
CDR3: CSVETARDRGLGYTF
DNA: TGCAGCGTTGAGACGGCCCGGGACAGGGGGCTCGGCTACACCTTC

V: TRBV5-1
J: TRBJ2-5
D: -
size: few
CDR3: CASSPQDSRETQYF
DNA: TGCGCCAGCAGCCCTCAGGACAGTCGAGAGACCCAGTACTTC

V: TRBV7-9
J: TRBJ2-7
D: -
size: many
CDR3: CASSLGTGSSYEQYF
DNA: TGTGCCAGCAGCTTAGGAACAGGGAGCTCCTACGAGCAGTACTTC

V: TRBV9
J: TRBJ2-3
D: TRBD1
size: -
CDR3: CASSPTGQVTDTQYF
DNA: TGTGCCAGCAGCCCGACGGGACAGGTGACAGATACGCAGTATTTT

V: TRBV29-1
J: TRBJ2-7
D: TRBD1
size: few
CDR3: CSAGQGAGEQYF
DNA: TGCAGCGCCGGACAGGGGGCAGGCGAGCAGTACTTC

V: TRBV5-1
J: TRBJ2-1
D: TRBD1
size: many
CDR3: CASSFTGEQYNEQFF
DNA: TGCGCCAGCAGCTTTACAGGGGAGCAGTACAATGAGCAGTTCTTC

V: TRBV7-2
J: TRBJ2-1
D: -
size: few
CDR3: CASSPQIGSNEQFF
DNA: TGTGCCAGCAGCCCTCAGATAGGGTCCAATGAGCAGTTCTTC

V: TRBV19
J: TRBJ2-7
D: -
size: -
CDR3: CASRIPRSGECEQYF
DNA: TGTGCCAGTAGGATCCCGAGATCGGGGGAATGCGAGCAGTACTTC

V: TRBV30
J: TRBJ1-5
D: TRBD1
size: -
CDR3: CAWSLGQFNQPQHF
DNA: TGTGCCTGGAGCTTGGGACAGTTCAATCAGCCCCAGCATTTT

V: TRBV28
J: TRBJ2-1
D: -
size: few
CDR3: CALQASSGYNEQFF
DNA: TGTGCCCTGCAGGCCTCCAGCGGCTACAATGAGCAGTTCTTC

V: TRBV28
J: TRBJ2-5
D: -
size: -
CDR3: CASTRGIASQETQYF
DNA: TGTGCCAGCACCCGAGGGATAGCTTCACAAGAGACCCAGTACTTC

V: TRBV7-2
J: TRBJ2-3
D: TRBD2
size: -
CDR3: CASSTGGTRGTDTQYF
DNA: TGTGCCAGCAGCACTGGCGGGACTAGAGGCACAGATACGCAGTATTTT

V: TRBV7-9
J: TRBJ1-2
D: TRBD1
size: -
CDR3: CASSLLGQANYGYTF
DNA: TGTGCCAGCAGCTTACTGGGACAGGCAAACTATGGCTACACCTTC

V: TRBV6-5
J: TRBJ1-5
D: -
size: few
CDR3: CASSTSSNQPQHF
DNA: TGTGCCAGCAGTACAAGTTCCAATCAGCCCCAGCATTTT

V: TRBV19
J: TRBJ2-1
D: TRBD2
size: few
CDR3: CASRTGTSAGEQFF
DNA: TGTGCCAGTAGAACCGGGACTAGCGCAGGGGAGCAGTTCTTC

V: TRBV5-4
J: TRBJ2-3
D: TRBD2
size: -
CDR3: CASSPTTSGRRTDTQYF
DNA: TGTGCCAGCAGTCCAACTACTAGCGGGAGGAGGACAGATACGCAGTATTTT

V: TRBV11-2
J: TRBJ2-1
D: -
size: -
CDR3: CASSFFQETQFF
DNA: TGTGCCAGCAGCTTCTTTCAGGAGACGCAGTTCTTC

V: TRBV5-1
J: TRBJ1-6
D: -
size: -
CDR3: CASSLVTDNSPLHF
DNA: TGCGCCAGCAGCTTGGTTACTGATAATTCACCCCTCCACTTT

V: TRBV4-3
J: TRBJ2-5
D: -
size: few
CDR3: CASSPVGGSVNQETQYF
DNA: TGCGCCAGCAGCCCAGTTGGGGGGTCTGTAAACCAAGAGACCCAGTACTTC

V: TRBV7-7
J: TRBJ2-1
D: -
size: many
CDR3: CASSTQLGPYNEQFF
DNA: TGTGCCAGCAGCACCCAGTTGGGACCCTACAATGAGCAGTTCTTC

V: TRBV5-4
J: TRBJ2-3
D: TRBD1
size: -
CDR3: CASSRDRGGDTQYF
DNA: TGTGCCAGCAGCCGGGACAGGGGTGGAGATACGCAGTATTTT

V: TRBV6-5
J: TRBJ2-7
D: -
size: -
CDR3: CASSRDRGGNEQYF
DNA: TGTGCCAGCAGCCGCGACAGGGGAGGGAACGAGCAGTACTTC

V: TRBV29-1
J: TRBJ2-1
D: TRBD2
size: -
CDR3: CSARKGTNNEQFF
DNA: TGCAGCGCCCGGAAGGGGACTAACAATGAGCAGTTCTTC

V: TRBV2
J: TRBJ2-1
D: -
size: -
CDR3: CASSELRNNEQFF
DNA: TGTGCCAGCAGTGAATTGCGGAACAATGAGCAGTTCTTC

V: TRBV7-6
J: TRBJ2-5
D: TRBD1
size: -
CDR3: CASSLGTGVVETQYF
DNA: TGTGCCAGCAGCTTAGGGACAGGGGTGGTGGAGACCCAGTACTTC

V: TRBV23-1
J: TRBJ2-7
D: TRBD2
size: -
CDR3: CASSQGLAGGRNEQYF
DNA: TGCGCCAGCAGCCAGGGACTAGCGGGAGGTCGGAACGAGCAGTACTTC

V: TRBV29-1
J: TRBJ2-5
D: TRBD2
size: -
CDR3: CSGGTSGKETQYF
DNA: TGCAGCGGGGGGACTAGCGGGAAGGAGACCCAGTACTTC

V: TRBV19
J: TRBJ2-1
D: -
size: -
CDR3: CATSERKGKHNEQFF
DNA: TGTGCCACCTCCGAAAGGAAGGGTAAACACAATGAGCAGTTCTTC

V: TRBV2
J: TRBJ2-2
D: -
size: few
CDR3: CASSEAGNTGELFF
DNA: TGTGCCAGCAGTGAAGCGGGGAACACCGGGGAGCTGTTTTTT

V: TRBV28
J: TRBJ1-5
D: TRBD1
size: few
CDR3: CASRPEGTGQPQHF
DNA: TGTGCCAGCAGGCCAGAGGGGACAGGACAGCCCCAGCATTTT

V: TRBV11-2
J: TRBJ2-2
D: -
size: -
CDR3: CASQLHYQGGLVGELFF
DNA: TGTGCCAGCCAGCTCCACTACCAGGGGGGATTAGTCGGGGAGCTGTTTTTT

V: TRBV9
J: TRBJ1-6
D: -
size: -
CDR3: CASSLATDRMNSPLHF
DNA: TGTGCCAGCAGCCTAGCGACAGACAGGATGAATTCACCCCTCCACTTT

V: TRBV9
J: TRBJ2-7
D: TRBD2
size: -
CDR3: CASSPSGSVHEQYF
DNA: TGTGCCAGCAGCCCTAGCGGGAGCGTCCACGAGCAGTACTTC

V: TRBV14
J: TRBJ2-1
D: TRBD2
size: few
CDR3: CASSQVERGHDEQFF
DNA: TGTGCCAGCAGCCAAGTCGAGCGGGGGCATGATGAGCAGTTCTTC

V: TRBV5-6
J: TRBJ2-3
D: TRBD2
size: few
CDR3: CASILAGGPTDTQYF
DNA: TGTGCCAGCATCCTAGCGGGAGGGCCCACAGATACGCAGTATTTT

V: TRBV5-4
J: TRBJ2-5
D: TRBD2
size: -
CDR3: CASSSSLAGEGETQYF
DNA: TGTGCCAGCAGCTCTTCTCTAGCGGGAGAAGGAGAGACCCAGTACTTC

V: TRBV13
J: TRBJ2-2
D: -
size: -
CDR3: CASSWLSRRRSSGELFF
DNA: TGTGCCAGCAGCTGGCTATCCCGGCGGCGCAGTTCCGGGGAGCTGTTTTTT

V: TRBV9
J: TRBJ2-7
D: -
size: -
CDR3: CASSVGADSQEQYF
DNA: TGTGCCAGCAGCGTAGGGGCCGATAGTCAGGAGCAGTACTTC

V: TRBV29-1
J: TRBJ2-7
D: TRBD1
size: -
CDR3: CSATGQGAYEQYF
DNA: TGCAGCGCGACGGGACAGGGGGCGTACGAGCAGTACTTC

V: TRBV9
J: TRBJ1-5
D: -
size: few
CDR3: CASSPLRDRRDSNQPQHF
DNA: TGTGCCAGCAGCCCCCTCCGGGACCGCAGAGATAGCAATCAGCCCCAGCATTTT

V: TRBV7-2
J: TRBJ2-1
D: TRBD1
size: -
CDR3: CASSLWGQGGEQFF
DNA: TGTGCCAGCAGCTTATGGGGACAGGGCGGTGAGCAGTTCTTC

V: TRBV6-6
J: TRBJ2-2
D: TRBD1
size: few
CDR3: CASSDHRGHTGELFF
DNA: TGTGCCAGCAGCGACCACAGGGGGCACACCGGGGAGCTGTTTTTT

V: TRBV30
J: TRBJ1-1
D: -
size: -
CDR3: CAWRTGKVTEAFF
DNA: TGTGCCTGGAGAACAGGGAAGGTTACTGAAGCTTTCTTT

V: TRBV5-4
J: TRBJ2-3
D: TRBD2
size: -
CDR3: CASSSAGVFTDTQYF
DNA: TGTGCCAGCAGCTCAGCGGGGGTGTTCACAGATACGCAGTATTTT

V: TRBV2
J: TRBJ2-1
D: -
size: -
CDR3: CASSSVSSYNEQFF
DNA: TGTGCCAGCAGTTCGGTTAGCTCCTACAATGAGCAGTTCTTC

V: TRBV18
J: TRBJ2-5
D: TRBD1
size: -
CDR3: CASSPATGLETQYF
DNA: TGTGCCAGCTCACCAGCGACAGGGCTGGAGACCCAGTACTTC

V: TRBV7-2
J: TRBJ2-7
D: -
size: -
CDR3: CASSLMQGVDEQYF
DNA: TGTGCCAGCAGCTTAATGCAGGGAGTGGACGAGCAGTACTTC

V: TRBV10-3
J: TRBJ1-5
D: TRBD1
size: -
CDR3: CAIRSDRGLGDQPQHF
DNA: TGTGCCATCAGATCCGACAGGGGGCTAGGAGATCAGCCCCAGCATTTT

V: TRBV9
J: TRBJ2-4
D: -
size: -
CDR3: CASSSYSETANIQYF
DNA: TGTGCCAGCAGCTCCTACTCAGAAACGGCAAACATTCAGTACTTC

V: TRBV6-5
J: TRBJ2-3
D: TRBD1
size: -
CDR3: CASRGGQVYTDTQYF
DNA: TGTGCCAGCAGGGGCGGACAGGTATACACAGATACGCAGTATTTT

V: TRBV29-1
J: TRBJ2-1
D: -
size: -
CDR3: CSVEGGAKRYEQFF
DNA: TGCAGCGTTGAAGGGGGGGCGAAAAGATATGAGCAGTTCTTC

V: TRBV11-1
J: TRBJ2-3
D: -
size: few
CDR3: CASREGDTDTQYF
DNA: TGTGCCAGCAGAGAAGGGGACACAGATACGCAGTATTTT

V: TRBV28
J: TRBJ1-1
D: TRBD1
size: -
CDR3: CASSLNGGQRNTEAFF
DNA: TGTGCCAGCAGTTTAAACGGGGGACAGAGAAACACTGAAGCTTTCTTT